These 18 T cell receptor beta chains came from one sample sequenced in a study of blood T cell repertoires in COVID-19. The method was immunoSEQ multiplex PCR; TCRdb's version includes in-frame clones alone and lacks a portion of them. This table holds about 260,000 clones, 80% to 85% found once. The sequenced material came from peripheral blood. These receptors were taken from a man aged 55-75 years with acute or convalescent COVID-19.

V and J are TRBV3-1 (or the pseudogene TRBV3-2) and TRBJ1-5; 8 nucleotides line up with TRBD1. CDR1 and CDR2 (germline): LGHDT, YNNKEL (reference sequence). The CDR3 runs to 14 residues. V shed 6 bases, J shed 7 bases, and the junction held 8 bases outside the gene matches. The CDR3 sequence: CASRRTGQRQPQHF. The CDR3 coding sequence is TGTGCCAGCAGGCGGACAGGGCAACGCCAGCCCCAGCATTTT.

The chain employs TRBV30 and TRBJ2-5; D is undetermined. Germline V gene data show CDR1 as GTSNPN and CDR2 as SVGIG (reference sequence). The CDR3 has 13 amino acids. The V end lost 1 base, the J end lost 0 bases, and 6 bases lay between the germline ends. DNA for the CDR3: TGTGCCTGGAGTGCCCGGTACCAAGAGACCCAGTACTTC. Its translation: CAWSARYQETQYF.

The CDR3 DNA follows: TGCAGATGTTATAGTACGGGGGACTCCTACGAGCAGTACTTC. It is translated as CRCYSTGDSYEQYF. This rearrangement joins TRBV29-1 to TRBJ2-7, with D maybe TRBD2 (6 bases). CDR1 and CDR2 from the germline V gene are SQVTM and ANQGSEA. This CDR3 is built from 14 residues.

CDR3 sequence (DNA): TGCGCCAGCAGCCCGGGGGGAGGTTTCACAGATACGCAGTATTTT. As protein: CASSPGGGFTDTQYF. The rearrangement uses TRBV5-1 and TRBJ2-3, with TRBD2 matching over 7 bases. J gave up 2 bases and V 4 bases, and 7 bases lay outside the gene matches. CDR1 is SGHRS and CDR2 is YFSETQ in the germline V gene. This CDR3 region has 15 residues.

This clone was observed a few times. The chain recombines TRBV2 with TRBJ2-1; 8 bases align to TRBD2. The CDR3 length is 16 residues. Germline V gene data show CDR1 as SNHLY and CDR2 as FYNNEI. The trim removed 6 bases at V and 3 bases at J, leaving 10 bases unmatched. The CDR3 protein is CASSRRGGGRYNEQFF. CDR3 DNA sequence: TGTGCCAGCAGCCGAAGGGGCGGGGGGCGCTACAATGAGCAGTTCTTC.

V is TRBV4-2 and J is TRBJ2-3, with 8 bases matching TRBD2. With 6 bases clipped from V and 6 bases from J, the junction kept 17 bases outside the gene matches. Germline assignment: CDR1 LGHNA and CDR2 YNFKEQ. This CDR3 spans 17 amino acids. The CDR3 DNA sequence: TGTGCCAGCAGTCCGTCGGAAGCGGGGGTGCCTAGGGATACGCAGTATTTT. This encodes CASSPSEAGVPRDTQYF.

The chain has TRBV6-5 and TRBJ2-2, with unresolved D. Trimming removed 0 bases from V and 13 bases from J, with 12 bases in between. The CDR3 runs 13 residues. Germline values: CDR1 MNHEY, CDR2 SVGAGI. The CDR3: CASSYSTGVGLFF. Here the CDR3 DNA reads TGTGCCAGCAGTTACTCGACTGGAGTGGGGCTGTTTTTT.

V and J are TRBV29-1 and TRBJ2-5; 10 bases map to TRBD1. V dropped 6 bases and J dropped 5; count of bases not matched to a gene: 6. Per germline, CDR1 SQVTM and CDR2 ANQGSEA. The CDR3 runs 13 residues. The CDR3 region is CSVDRGAGETQYF. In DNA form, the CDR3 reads TGCAGCGTGGACAGGGGGGCGGGGGAGACCCAGTACTTC.

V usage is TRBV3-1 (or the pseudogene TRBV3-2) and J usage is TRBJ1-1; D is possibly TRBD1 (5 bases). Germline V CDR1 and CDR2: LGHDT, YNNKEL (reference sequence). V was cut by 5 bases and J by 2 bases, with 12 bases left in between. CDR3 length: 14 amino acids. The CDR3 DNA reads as TGTGCCAGCAGCTTACAGGTTGGAAACACTGAAGCTTTCTTT. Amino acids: CASSLQVGNTEAFF.

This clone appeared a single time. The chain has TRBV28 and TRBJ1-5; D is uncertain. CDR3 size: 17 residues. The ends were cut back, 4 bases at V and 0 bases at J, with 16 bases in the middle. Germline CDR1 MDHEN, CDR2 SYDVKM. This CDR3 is CASSSLTMGYSNQPQHF. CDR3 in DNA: TGTGCCAGCAGTTCACTCACTATGGGTTATAGCAATCAGCCCCAGCATTTT.

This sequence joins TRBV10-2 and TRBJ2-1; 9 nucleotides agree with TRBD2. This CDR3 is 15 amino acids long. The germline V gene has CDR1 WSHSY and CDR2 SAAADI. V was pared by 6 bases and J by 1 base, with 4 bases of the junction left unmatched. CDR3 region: CASSGGRASYNEQFF. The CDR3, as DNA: TGCGCCAGCAGCGGCGGGAGGGCTTCCTACAATGAGCAGTTCTTC.

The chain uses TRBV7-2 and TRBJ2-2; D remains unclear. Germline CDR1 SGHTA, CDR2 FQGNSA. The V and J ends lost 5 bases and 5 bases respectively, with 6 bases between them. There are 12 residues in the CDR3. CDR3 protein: CASSIRTGELFF. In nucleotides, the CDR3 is TGTGCCAGCAGCATCAGGACCGGGGAGCTGTTTTTT.

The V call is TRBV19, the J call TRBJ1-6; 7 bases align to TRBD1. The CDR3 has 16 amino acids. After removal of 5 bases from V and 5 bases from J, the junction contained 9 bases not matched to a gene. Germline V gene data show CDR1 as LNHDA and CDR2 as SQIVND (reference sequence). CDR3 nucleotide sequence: TGTGCCAGTAGTCCCCACACAGGGGTAGATAATTCACCCCTCCACTTT. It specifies CASSPHTGVDNSPLHF.

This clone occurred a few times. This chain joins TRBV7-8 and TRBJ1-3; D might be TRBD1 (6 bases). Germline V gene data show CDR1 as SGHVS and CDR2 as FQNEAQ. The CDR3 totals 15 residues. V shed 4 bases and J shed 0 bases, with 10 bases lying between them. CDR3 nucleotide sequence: TGTGCCAGCAGCTCACAGGGCGTCTCTGGAAACACCATATATTTT. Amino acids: CASSSQGVSGNTIYF. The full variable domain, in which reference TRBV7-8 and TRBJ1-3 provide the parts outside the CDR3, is GAGVSQSPRYKVAKRGQDVALRCDPISGHVSLFWYQQALGQGPEFLTYFQNEAQLDKSGLPSDRFFAERPEGSVSTLKIQRTQQEDSAVYLCASSSQGVSGNTIYFGEGSWLTVV.

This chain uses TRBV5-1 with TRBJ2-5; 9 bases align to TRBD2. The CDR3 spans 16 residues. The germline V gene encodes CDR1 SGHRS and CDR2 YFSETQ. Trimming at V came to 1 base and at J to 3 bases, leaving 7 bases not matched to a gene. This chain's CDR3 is CASSLLASGAKETQYF. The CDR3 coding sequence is TGCGCCAGCAGCTTGTTGGCTAGCGGGGCTAAAGAGACCCAGTACTTC.

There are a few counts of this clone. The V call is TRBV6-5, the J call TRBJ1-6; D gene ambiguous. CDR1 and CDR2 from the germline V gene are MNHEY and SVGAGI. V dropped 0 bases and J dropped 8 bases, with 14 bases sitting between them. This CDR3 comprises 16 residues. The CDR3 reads CASSYSNGPMDSPLHF. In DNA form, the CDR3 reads TGTGCCAGCAGTTACTCGAATGGCCCAATGGATTCACCCCTCCACTTT.

The CDR3 coding sequence is TGTGCCAGCAGCCAAGAGCAAGGGGCTCCCTACGAGCAGTACTTC. Its translation is CASSQEQGAPYEQYF. The V and J genes are TRBV4-2 and TRBJ2-7; possible D gene TRBD1, 5 bases. V was cut by 0 bases and J by 2 bases, with 11 bases left in between. Germline values: CDR1 LGHNA, CDR2 YNFKEQ. The CDR3 contains 15 residues.

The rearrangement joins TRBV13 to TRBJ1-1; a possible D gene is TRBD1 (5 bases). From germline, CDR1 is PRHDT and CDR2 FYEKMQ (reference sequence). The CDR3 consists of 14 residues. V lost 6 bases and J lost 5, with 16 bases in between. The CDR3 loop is CASSSTQGYTEAFF. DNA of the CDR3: TGTGCCAGCAGTTCAACCCAGGGTTATACTGAAGCTTTCTTT. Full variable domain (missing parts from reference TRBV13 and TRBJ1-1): AAGVIQSPRHLIKEKRETATLKCYPIPRHDTVYWYQQGPGQDPQFLISFYEKMQSDKGSIPDRFSAQQFSDYHSELNMSSLELGDSALYFCASSSTQGYTEAFFGQGTRLTVV.